The 20 T cell receptor beta chains below all came from one sample that was sequenced in a study of blood T cell repertoires in COVID-19. Assay used: immunoSEQ multiplex PCR; TCRdb lists only in-frame clones, some missing. The sample consists of around 130,000 clones, about four fifths of them appearing once. The sample taken for sequencing was peripheral blood. The receptors were gathered from a man older than 75 with acute or convalescent COVID-19.

The chain links TRBV5-1 to TRBJ2-2, with 7 bases identical to TRBD1. The CDR3 is 14 residues long. CDR1 is SGHRS and CDR2 is YFSETQ in the germline V gene. V was clipped by 3 bases and J by 7 bases; unmatched bases: 6. CDR3 coding DNA: TGCGCCAGCAGCTGGGGACAGAATCACGGGGAGCTGTTTTTT. It codes for CASSWGQNHGELFF. Together with reference TRBV5-1 and TRBJ2-2, the CDR3 gives the full variable domain: KAGVTQTPRYLIKTRGQQVTLSCSPISGHRSVSWYQQTPGQGLQFLFEYFSETQRNKGNFPGRFSGRQFSNSRSEMNVSTLELGDSALYLCASSWGQNHGELFFGEGSRLTVL.

The chain employs TRBV19 and TRBJ2-7; 8 positions match TRBD1. This CDR3 contains 15 residues. V gave up 3 bases and J gave up 6 bases; unmatched junction bases: 10. Germline lookup yields CDR1 LNHDA and CDR2 SQIVND (reference sequence). The CDR3 reads CASSIDRAGGGEQYF. The CDR3 DNA follows: TGTGCCAGTAGTATTGATCGGGCAGGGGGCGGCGAGCAGTACTTC.

The chain employs TRBV4-2 and TRBJ1-2; TRBD1 matches at 8 bases. CDR1 is LGHNA and CDR2 is YNFKEQ in the germline V gene. The CDR3 is made up of 15 amino acids. V dropped 0 bases and J dropped 4; count of bases not matched to a gene: 4. The CDR3 spells CASSQDTGGIYGYTF. The CDR3 DNA follows: TGTGCCAGCAGCCAAGATACAGGGGGTATCTATGGCTACACCTTC.

This chain joins TRBV7-9 and TRBJ2-1, with a tentative D call TRBD1 (5 bases). The length of the CDR3 is 17 residues. In germline, CDR1 is SEHNR, CDR2 FQNEAQ (reference sequence). Trimming took off 6 bases at V and 0 bases at J, with 18 bases between the two ends. The CDR3 reads CASSPKPGLSSYNEQFF. The CDR3 DNA reads as TGTGCCAGCAGTCCTAAGCCAGGGCTTAGCTCCTACAATGAGCAGTTCTTC.

The V call is TRBV10-3, the J call TRBJ2-1, with 11 bases fitting TRBD2. CDR1 is ENHRY, CDR2 SYGVKD, per germline. Trimming took 2 bases from V and 9 from J; bases not matched to a gene: 12. The length of the CDR3 is 17 residues. CDR3 amino acids: CAISERNSGGAEGEQFF. The CDR3, as DNA: TGTGCCATCAGTGAGCGTAATAGCGGGGGGGCCGAGGGTGAGCAGTTCTTC.

The rearrangement joins TRBV2 to TRBJ1-5; D perhaps matches TRBD1 (5 bases). Between the trimmed V and J ends, which lost 7 bases and 2 bases, there was a span of 9 bases. CDR3 length: 13 amino acids. Germline CDR1 and CDR2: SNHLY and FYNNEI. In DNA form, the CDR3 reads TGTGCCAGCAATGGACATGGCAATCAGCCCCAGCATTTT. Translating gives CASNGHGNQPQHF. The entire variable domain, with the rest obtained from reference TRBV2 and TRBJ1-5, is as follows: EPEVTQTPSHQVTQMGQEVILRCVPISNHLYFYWYRQILGQKVEFLVSFYNNEISEKSEIFDDQFSVERPDGSNFTLKIRSTKLEDSAMYFCASNGHGNQPQHFGDGTRLSIL.

J is TRBJ2-2 and V is TRBV30, with D possibly TRBD2 on 6 matching bases. CDR3 size: 14 residues. Germline-derived CDR1 and CDR2 are GTSNPN and SVGIG (reference sequence). Trimming removed 5 bases at V and 1 base at J, with 11 bases between. This CDR3 reads CAWALRGNTGELFF. As DNA, the CDR3 is TGTGCCTGGGCGCTGCGGGGGAACACCGGGGAGCTGTTTTTT. Full variable domain (rest looked up from reference TRBV30 and TRBJ2-2): SQTIHQWPATLVQPVGSPLSLECTVEGTSNPNLYWYRQAAGRGLQLLFYSVGIGQISSEVPQNLSASRPQDRQFILSSKKLLLSDSGFYLCAWALRGNTGELFFGEGSRLTVL.

This clone has just a few counts. The V call is TRBV2, the J call TRBJ2-5, with 7 bases lining up with TRBD1. Germline loops: CDR1 SNHLY, CDR2 FYNNEI. The V segment lost 6 bases and the J segment 7 bases; nucleotides outside the gene matches: 5. The CDR3 runs to 12 residues. CDR3 nucleotide sequence: TGTGCCAGCAGCAGACAGGGACGGACCCAGTACTTC. It translates to CASSRQGRTQYF.

The J gene is TRBJ1-2, the V gene TRBV2; D is uncertain. CDR1 SNHLY and CDR2 FYNNEI come from the germline V gene. V lost 0 bases, J lost 4 bases, and 12 bases lay in between. This CDR3 has 15 amino acids. The CDR3 nucleotides read TGTGCCAGCAGTGAAGCCGGGGTTCTTGGCTATGGCTACACCTTC. Translation: CASSEAGVLGYGYTF.

The chain's CDR3 is CASSEFLKGATNTEAFF. CDR3 coding DNA: TGTGCCAGCAGTGAATTTCTCAAGGGGGCTACGAACACTGAAGCTTTCTTT. J is TRBJ1-1 and V is TRBV6-1; 7 nucleotides align to TRBD1. After removal of 2 bases from V and 1 base from J, the junction contained 10 bases not matched to a gene. From germline, CDR1 is MNHNS and CDR2 SASEGT. The CDR3 extends over 17 amino acids.

The chain is built from TRBV18 and TRBJ2-2; D perhaps matches TRBD1 (6 bases). There are 16 residues in the CDR3. The germline gives CDR1 KGHSH, CDR2 LQKENI. The V and J ends lost 3 bases and 1 base respectively, with 12 bases between them. CDR3 sequence reads: CASSPLTGENTGELFF. Here the CDR3 DNA reads TGTGCCAGCTCACCTTTGACAGGCGAGAACACCGGGGAGCTGTTTTTT.

The chain joins TRBV20-1 to TRBJ2-7; D gene unclear. Germline CDR1 and CDR2: DFQATT and SNEGSKA (reference sequence). This CDR3 is 11 amino acids long. Trimming took 2 bases from V and 3 from J, leaving 5 bases between them. In DNA, the CDR3 is TGCAGTGCTAGATCCGTCTACGAGCAGTACTTC. Residues: CSARSVYEQYF.

The J gene is TRBJ1-1, the V gene TRBV12-5; 9 nucleotides agree with TRBD1. Trimming at V came to 1 base and at J to 3 bases, leaving 3 bases not matched to a gene. This CDR3 contains 15 residues. Per germline, CDR1 LGHNT and CDR2 FRNRAP. As DNA, the CDR3 is TGTGCTAGTGGTTTGGGGACAGGGGTTGACACTGAAGCTTTCTTT. Protein product: CASGLGTGVDTEAFF.

This clone was found a few times. CDR3 DNA sequence: TGTGCCAGCAGCCCCATTACGGGGGGCTTCCAAGAGACCCAGTACTTC. Residues: CASSPITGGFQETQYF. The chain has TRBV28 and TRBJ2-5, with D maybe TRBD2 (7 bases). Between the trimmed V and J ends, which lost 6 bases and 1 base, there was a span of 18 bases. CDR3 size: 16 residues. Germline V lookup: CDR1 MDHEN, CDR2 SYDVKM.

This rearrangement joins TRBV11-2 to TRBJ1-6; D gene uncertain. Trimming took 4 bases from V and 0 from J, leaving 10 bases between them. Germline CDR1 is SGHAT and CDR2 is FQNNGV. This CDR3 has 16 residues. Written as DNA, the CDR3 is TGTGCCAGCAGCTCCGACGGGAGCTCCTATAATTCACCCCTCCACTTT. Protein: CASSSDGSSYNSPLHF.

V is TRBV6-5 and J is TRBJ2-7; D remains unclear. Germline values: CDR1 MNHEY, CDR2 SVGAGI. Trimming left V 2 bases short and J 4 bases short, with 3 bases between. This CDR3 has 11 residues. CDR3 in DNA: TGTGCCAGCAGTTACCTGTACGAGCAGTACTTC. The encoded protein is CASSYLYEQYF.

The rearrangement uses TRBV11-1 and TRBJ1-1, with a possible D match to TRBD1 (6 bases). The CDR3 totals 14 residues. Trimming took 1 base from V and 6 from J, leaving 12 bases between them. The germline gives CDR1 SGHAT, CDR2 FQDESV (reference sequence). The CDR3: CASSLGRGGSEAFF. CDR3 bases: TGTGCCAGCAGCTTAGGCAGGGGCGGTTCTGAAGCTTTCTTT.

This clone occurred once. The chain recombines TRBV7-9 with TRBJ2-4; no definite D call. Trimming removed 5 bases at V and 0 bases at J, with 8 bases between. In germline, CDR1 is SEHNR, CDR2 FQNEAQ (reference sequence). This CDR3 is built from 14 residues. The CDR3 DNA reads as TGTGCCAGCAGCCCAGGCCTAGCCAAAAACATTCAGTACTTC. Translation gives CASSPGLAKNIQYF.

V usage is TRBV28 and J usage is TRBJ2-1, with D possibly TRBD2 on 7 matching bases. This CDR3 is built from 18 residues. CDR1 and CDR2 (germline): MDHEN, SYDVKM. Trimming removed 6 bases from V and 4 bases from J, with 25 bases in between. CDR3 amino acids: CASRPPWGGPNFYNEQFF. CDR3 nucleotide sequence: TGTGCCAGCAGACCTCCCTGGGGGGGGCCAAATTTTTACAATGAGCAGTTCTTC. Variable domain in full (rest from reference TRBV28 and TRBJ2-1): DVKVTQSSRYLVKRTGEKVFLECVQDMDHENMFWYRQDPGLGLRLIYFSYDVKMKEKGDIPEGYSVSREKKERFSLILESASTNQTSMYLCASRPPWGGPNFYNEQFFGPGTRLTVL.

The chain uses TRBV30 and TRBJ2-5; D remains unclear. Trimming stripped 0 bases from V and 7 bases from J, with 6 bases between. The CDR3 has 11 residues. From germline, CDR1 is GTSNPN and CDR2 SVGIG (reference sequence). DNA of the CDR3: TGTGCCTGGAGTGTACTCGGGACCCAGTACTTC. Translating gives CAWSVLGTQYF.